This is a list of T cell receptor beta chains from one sample in a study of OX40 agonist ivuxolimab in advanced cancers. Produced via immunoSEQ multiplex PCR; TCRdb's table is partial and in-frame only. The sample has 25,000 to 30,000 clones, about four fifths seen once. The material was CD4+ or CD8+ T cells sorted from blood, obtained in a trial of the OX40 agonist ivuxolimab. These receptors originate from an adult with an advanced solid tumor such as melanoma, head and neck, liver or kidney cancer. CDR3s include the opening cysteine and the closing phenylalanine or tryptophan. The D gene is left open where the match is weak. Expanded clones get a size class; other rows say once, few or many, or leave the size out.

V	J	length	D	size	CDR3	DNA
TRBV11-2	TRBJ2-3	16	TRBD2	once	CASSLLAGGPGDTQYF	TGTGCCAGCAGCCTCCTAGCGGGGGGGCCCGGAGATACGCAGTATTTT
TRBV9	TRBJ2-5	14	.	.	CASSPEGVWETQYF	TGTGCCAGCAGCCCCGAGGGAGTCTGGGAGACCCAGTACTTC
TRBV7-9	TRBJ2-7	19	.	.	CASSSPPGGGASSSYEQYF	TGTGCCAGCAGCTCCCCCCCGGGGGGCGGGGCCTCAAGCTCCTACGAGCAGTACTTC
TRBV7-9	TRBJ1-1	14	TRBD1	.	CASSLGQGETEAFF	TGTGCCAGCAGCCTGGGACAGGGCGAAACTGAAGCTTTCTTT
TRBV10-1	TRBJ2-1	16	.	once	CASSEPGDGGSNEQFF	TGCGCCAGCAGTGAGCCGGGTGACGGGGGAAGTAATGAGCAGTTCTTC
TRBV19	TRBJ1-6	14	.	.	CASSIGSYNSPLHF	TGTGCCAGTAGTATTGGGTCCTATAATTCACCCCTCCACTTT
TRBV19	TRBJ1-1	13	.	few	CASREGENTEAFF	TGTGCCAGTAGGGAGGGGGAGAACACTGAAGCTTTCTTT
TRBV27	TRBJ2-7	13	.	.	CASSLGQNYEQYF	TGTGCCAGCAGTTTGGGGCAGAACTACGAGCAGTACTTC
TRBV27	TRBJ2-7	16	TRBD1	few	CASSRIPDRGVNEQYF	TGTGCCAGCAGTCGAATACCTGACAGGGGCGTCAACGAGCAGTACTTC
TRBV13	TRBJ1-1	17	.	.	CASSQDAYGALNTEAFF	TGTGCCAGCAGCCAAGACGCCTACGGGGCTTTGAACACTGAAGCTTTCTTT
TRBV4-1	TRBJ1-1	16	.	.	CASSQEWTLGDTEAFF	TGCGCCAGCAGCCAAGAATGGACGCTCGGAGACACTGAAGCTTTCTTT
TRBV19	TRBJ1-4	16	.	.	CASSIDRDTINEKLFF	TGTGCCAGTAGTATAGATCGCGACACCATTAATGAAAAACTGTTTTTT
TRBV6-5	TRBJ2-7	16	.	.	CASSYSTGSNSYEQYF	TGTGCCAGCAGTTACTCGACGGGGTCGAACTCCTACGAGCAGTACTTC
TRBV4-1	TRBJ2-1	14	.	.	CASSQWYVRDEQFF	TGCGCCAGCAGCCAGTGGTACGTCAGGGATGAGCAGTTCTTC
TRBV9	TRBJ1-2	13	.	.	CASSEAGWYGYTF	TGTGCCAGCAGCGAGGCAGGGTGGTATGGCTACACCTTC
TRBV4-2	TRBJ2-7	17	TRBD1	once	CASSSYEDRRIFYEQYF	TGTGCCAGCAGCTCTTATGAGGACAGGCGCATATTCTACGAGCAGTACTTC
TRBV10-3	TRBJ2-7	15	.	.	CAISEARNDDDEQYF	TGTGCCATCAGTGAGGCAAGGAATGATGACGACGAGCAGTACTTC
TRBV14	TRBJ1-2	13	.	.	CASSHRSGGGYTF	TGTGCCAGCAGCCACAGGTCGGGTGGTGGCTACACCTTC
TRBV27	TRBJ1-5	13	.	.	CASSRGLNQPQHF	TGTGCCAGCAGCAGGGGACTTAATCAGCCCCAGCATTTT
TRBV18	TRBJ2-7	14	.	.	CASSPRDTTYEQYF	TGTGCCAGCTCACCACGGGACACAACCTACGAGCAGTACTTC
TRBV10-3	TRBJ1-1	13	.	once	CAIKTGENTEAFF	TGTGCCATCAAGACAGGTGAGAACACTGAAGCTTTCTTT
TRBV13	TRBJ1-1	15	.	few	CASSGVGGANTEAFF	TGTGCCAGCAGCGGCGTGGGGGGAGCGAACACTGAAGCTTTCTTT
TRBV11-1	TRBJ2-5	15	.	.	CASSLAGTDQETQYF	TGTGCCAGCAGCTTAGCGGGAACTGACCAAGAGACCCAGTACTTC
TRBV11-2	TRBJ1-1	13	.	.	CASSLELTTEAFF	TGTGCCAGCAGCTTAGAGTTGACTACTGAAGCTTTCTTT
TRBV7-9	TRBJ2-2	14	.	few	CASSSLVVAGELFF	TGTGCCAGCAGCTCCCTTGTAGTTGCCGGGGAGCTGTTTTTT
TRBV19	TRBJ2-3	15	.	few	CASSIRVRGTDTQYF	TGTGCCAGTAGTATAAGGGTTCGGGGCACAGATACGCAGTATTTT
TRBV7-8	TRBJ2-3	16	TRBD1	.	CASSLWTGSSTDTQYF	TGTGCCAGCAGCTTATGGACAGGGTCTAGCACAGATACGCAGTATTTT
TRBV19	TRBJ1-1	13	.	.	CASSILGVTEAFF	TGTGCCAGTAGTATCCTGGGGGTCACTGAAGCTTTCTTT
TRBV30	TRBJ2-7	14	TRBD2	.	CAWSRGGISYEQYF	TGTGCCTGGAGTAGGGGAGGGATCTCCTACGAGCAGTACTTC
TRBV7-3	TRBJ1-2	13	TRBD1	.	CASSLGTAYGYTF	TGTGCCAGCAGCCTCGGGACAGCGTATGGCTACACCTTC
TRBV11-2	TRBJ2-4	16	.	.	CASSSDYRQDGNIQYF	TGTGCCAGCAGCTCTGATTATCGACAAGATGGAAACATTCAGTACTTC
TRBV7-8	TRBJ2-1	14	TRBD1	.	CASSLRTGYNEQFF	TGTGCCAGCAGCTTACGGACAGGCTACAATGAGCAGTTCTTC